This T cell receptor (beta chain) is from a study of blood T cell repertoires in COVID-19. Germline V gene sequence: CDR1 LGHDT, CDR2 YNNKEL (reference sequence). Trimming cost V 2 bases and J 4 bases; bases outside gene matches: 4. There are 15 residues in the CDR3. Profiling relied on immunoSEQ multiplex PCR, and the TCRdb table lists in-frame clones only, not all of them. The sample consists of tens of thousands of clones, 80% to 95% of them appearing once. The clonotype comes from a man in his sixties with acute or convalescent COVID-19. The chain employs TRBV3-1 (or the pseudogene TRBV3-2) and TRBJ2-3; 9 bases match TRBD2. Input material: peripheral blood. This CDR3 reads CASSQRLAVADTQYF. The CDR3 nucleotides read TGTGCCAGCAGCCAAAGACTAGCGGTAGCAGATACGCAGTATTTT.